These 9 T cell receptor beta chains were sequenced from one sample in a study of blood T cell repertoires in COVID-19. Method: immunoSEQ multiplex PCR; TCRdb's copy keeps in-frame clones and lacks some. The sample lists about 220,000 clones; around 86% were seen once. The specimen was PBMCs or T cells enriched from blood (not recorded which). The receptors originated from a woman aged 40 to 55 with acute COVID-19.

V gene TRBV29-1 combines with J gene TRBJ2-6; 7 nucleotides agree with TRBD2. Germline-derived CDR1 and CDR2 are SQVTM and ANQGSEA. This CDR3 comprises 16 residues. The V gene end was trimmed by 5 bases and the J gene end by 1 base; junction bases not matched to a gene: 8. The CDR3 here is CSVPRAGPSGANVLTF. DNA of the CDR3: TGCAGCGTTCCCCGAGCGGGGCCTTCTGGGGCCAACGTCCTGACTTTC.

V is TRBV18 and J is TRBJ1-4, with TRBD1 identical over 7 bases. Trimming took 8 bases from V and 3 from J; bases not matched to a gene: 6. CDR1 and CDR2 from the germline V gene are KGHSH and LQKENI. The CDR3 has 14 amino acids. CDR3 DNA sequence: TGTGCCAGCCGGGACAGCCTTTCTAATGAAAAACTGTTTTTT. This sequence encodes CASRDSLSNEKLFF.

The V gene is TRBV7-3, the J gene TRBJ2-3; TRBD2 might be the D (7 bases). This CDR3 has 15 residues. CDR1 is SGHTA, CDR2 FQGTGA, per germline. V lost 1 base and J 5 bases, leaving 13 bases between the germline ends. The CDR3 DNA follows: TGTGCCAGCAGCTTAAGTGGGGGGGCAGGAGATACGCAGTATTTT. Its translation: CASSLSGGAGDTQYF.

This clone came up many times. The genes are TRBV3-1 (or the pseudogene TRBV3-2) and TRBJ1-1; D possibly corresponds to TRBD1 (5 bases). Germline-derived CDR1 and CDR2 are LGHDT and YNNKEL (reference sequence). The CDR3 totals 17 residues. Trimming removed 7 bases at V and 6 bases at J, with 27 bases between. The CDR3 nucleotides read TGTGCCAGCACCCCCCCTGGACATACCTACGGCCTCTCTGAAGCTTTCTTT. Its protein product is CASTPPGHTYGLSEAFF.

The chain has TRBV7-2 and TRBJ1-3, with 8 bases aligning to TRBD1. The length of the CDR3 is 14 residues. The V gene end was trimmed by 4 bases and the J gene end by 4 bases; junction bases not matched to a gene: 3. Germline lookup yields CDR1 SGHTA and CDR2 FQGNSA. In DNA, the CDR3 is TGTGCCAGCAGCTCGGGACAGGCCGGAAACACCATATATTTT. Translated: CASSSGQAGNTIYF.

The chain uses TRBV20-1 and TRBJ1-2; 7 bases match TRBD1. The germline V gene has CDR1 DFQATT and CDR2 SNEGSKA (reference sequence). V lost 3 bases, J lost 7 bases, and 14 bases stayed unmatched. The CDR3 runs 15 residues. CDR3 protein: CSASAPPRGLSGYTF. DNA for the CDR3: TGCAGTGCTAGTGCCCCCCCCAGGGGGTTAAGTGGCTACACCTTC.

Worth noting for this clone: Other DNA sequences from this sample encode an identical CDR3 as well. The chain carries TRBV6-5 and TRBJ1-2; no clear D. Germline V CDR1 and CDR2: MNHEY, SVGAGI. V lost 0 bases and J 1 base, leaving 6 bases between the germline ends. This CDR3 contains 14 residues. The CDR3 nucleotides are TGTGCCAGCAGTTACTCTACGGGTAACTATGGCTACACCTTC. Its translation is CASSYSTGNYGYTF.

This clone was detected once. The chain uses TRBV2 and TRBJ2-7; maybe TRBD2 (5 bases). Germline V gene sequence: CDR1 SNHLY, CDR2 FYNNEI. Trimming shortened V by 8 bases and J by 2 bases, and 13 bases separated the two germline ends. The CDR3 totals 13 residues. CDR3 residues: CASVPGLPYEQYF. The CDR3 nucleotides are TGTGCCAGCGTCCCGGGGTTACCCTACGAGCAGTACTTC. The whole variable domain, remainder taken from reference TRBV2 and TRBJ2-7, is EPEVTQTPSHQVTQMGQEVILRCVPISNHLYFYWYRQILGQKVEFLVSFYNNEISEKSEIFDDQFSVERPDGSNFTLKIRSTKLEDSAMYFCASVPGLPYEQYFGPGTRLTVT.

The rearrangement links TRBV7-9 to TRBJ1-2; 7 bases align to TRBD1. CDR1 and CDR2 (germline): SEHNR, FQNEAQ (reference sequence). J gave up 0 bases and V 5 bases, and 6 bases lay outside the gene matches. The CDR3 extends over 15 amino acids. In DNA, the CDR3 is TGTGCCAGCAGCGTCAGGACAGGTGCTAACTATGGCTACACCTTC. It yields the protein CASSVRTGANYGYTF.